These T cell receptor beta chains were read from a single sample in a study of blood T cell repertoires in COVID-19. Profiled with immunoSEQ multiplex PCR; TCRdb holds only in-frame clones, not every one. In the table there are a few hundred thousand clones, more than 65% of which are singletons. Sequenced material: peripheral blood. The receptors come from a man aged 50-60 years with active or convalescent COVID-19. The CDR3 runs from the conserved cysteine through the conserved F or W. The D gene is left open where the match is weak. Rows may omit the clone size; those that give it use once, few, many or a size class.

TGTGCCAGCAGCTTAGGGTCAGGGGGCAAAACCGGGGAGCTGTTTTTT,CASSLGSGGKTGELFF,TRBJ2-2,many,TRBV7-2,TRBD1
TGCGCCAGCAGCGGCGGGGACGGAGCGAGCCATGAAGCTTTCTTT,CASSGGDGASHEAFF,TRBJ1-1,once,TRBV5-1,-
TGTGCCAGCAGCTCCGGGACACTGGGAGAGACCCAGTACTTC,CASSSGTLGETQYF,TRBJ2-5,-,TRBV7-9,-
TGCGCCAGCCTTGACTATGGGGCCAACGTCCTGACTTTC,CASLDYGANVLTF,TRBJ2-6,-,TRBV4-1,-
TGTGCCAGCAGTGACAGTAACGAGCAGTACTTC,CASSDSNEQYF,TRBJ2-7,-,TRBV12-3/TRBV12-4,-
TGTGCCAGCAGCCACGGGAGAATAGCCAAAAACATTCAGTACTTC,CASSHGRIAKNIQYF,TRBJ2-4,-,TRBV3-1/TRBV3-2,-
TGTGCCAGCAGTGACTCGGGGGCCAGGGTCCCTCAGCCCCAGCATTTT,CASSDSGARVPQPQHF,TRBJ1-5,-,TRBV6-4,-
TGTGCCAGCAGTGAAGTGGCAGGCTATGGCTACACCTTC,CASSEVAGYGYTF,TRBJ1-2,-,TRBV2,-
TGTGCCAGCAGCTTAGGTACAGGGAAAAATTCACCCCTCCACTTT,CASSLGTGKNSPLHF,TRBJ1-6,-,TRBV7-6,-
TGTGCCAGCAGCCTTCGGACTAGCGGCACAGATACGCAGTATTTT,CASSLRTSGTDTQYF,TRBJ2-3,-,TRBV11-1,TRBD2
TGTGCCAGCAGCCCCTGGAGCACCGGGGAGCTGTTTTTT,CASSPWSTGELFF,TRBJ2-2,-,TRBV6-2/TRBV6-3,-
TGTGCCATCAGTGACGCAGGGGGCGCGGGTGAAAAACTGTTTTTT,CAISDAGGAGEKLFF,TRBJ1-4,-,TRBV10-3,TRBD1
TGTGCCAGCAGTGACCTAGACGGTAGAGGGCAGTTCTTC,CASSDLDGRGQFF,TRBJ2-1,few,TRBV6-4,-
TGTGCTAGTGGTTTAGGGGGCTATGAGCAGTTCTTC,CASGLGGYEQFF,TRBJ2-1,-,TRBV12-5,TRBD1
TGTGCCAGCAGCTCAATGGCGGGACAGGGCTGGGGGAATGGCTACACCTTC,CASSSMAGQGWGNGYTF,TRBJ1-2,-,TRBV7-2,TRBD1
TGCGCCAGCAGCCCCGCCGCGGGGGCCAATCAGCCCCAGCATTTT,CASSPAAGANQPQHF,TRBJ1-5,once,TRBV5-1,-
TGTGCCAGCAGTTATATTGTCGGACAGGCGATTAGCACAGATACGCAGTATTTT,CASSYIVGQAISTDTQYF,TRBJ2-3,-,TRBV6-2/TRBV6-3,TRBD1
TGTGCCAGCTCCCCCGAGGGGGCGGTTGGAAACACCATATATTTT,CASSPEGAVGNTIYF,TRBJ1-3,once,TRBV18,TRBD1
TGTGCCAGCAGTGAGACAGGGGGCGGTGAAAAACTGTTTTTT,CASSETGGGEKLFF,TRBJ1-4,-,TRBV28,TRBD1
TGTGCCAGTAGTGTAACAGGGGGGCCGAACAATGAGCAGTTCTTC,CASSVTGGPNNEQFF,TRBJ2-1,few,TRBV19,TRBD1
TGTGCCAGCAGCTTAGGAGCGGGGGAAGTAGAGACCCAGTACTTC,CASSLGAGEVETQYF,TRBJ2-5,-,TRBV7-6,TRBD2
TGCGCCAGCAGCCAATACGGACAGGGCAATCAGCCCCAGCATTTT,CASSQYGQGNQPQHF,TRBJ1-5,-,TRBV4-1,TRBD1
TGTGCCAGCAGTGAACAGGGGTTTTTTCTTAATCAGCCCCAGCATTTT,CASSEQGFFLNQPQHF,TRBJ1-5,-,TRBV6-1,-
TGTGCCAGCAGTGAACAGGGGTCCAATCAGCCCCAGCATTTT,CASSEQGSNQPQHF,TRBJ1-5,-,TRBV6-1,-
TGCGCCAGCAGCTTGGCAGGGGTCGGTACTGAAGCTTTCTTT,CASSLAGVGTEAFF,TRBJ1-1,-,TRBV5-1,-
TGTGCCATCAGTGGACAGGCTCATCAGCCCCAGCATTTT,CAISGQAHQPQHF,TRBJ1-5,-,TRBV10-3,-
TGTGCCAGCAGCTCGACTAATTTGGCGGGGGATTCACCCCTCCACTTT,CASSSTNLAGDSPLHF,TRBJ1-6,once,TRBV7-9,-
TGTGCCAGCAGCCAAGAATGGTCGGGGCGGGGGGGATCGGATACGCAGTATTTT,CASSQEWSGRGGSDTQYF,TRBJ2-3,-,TRBV4-2,TRBD2